This is a list of T cell receptor beta chains from one sample in a study of identical twins. TCRdb ran MiXCR on the 5' RACE reads and lists one entry per CDR3 protein. The table has about 250,000 distinct CDR3 sequences, over 12% seen once. Sequenced material: memory (CD45RO+) T cells sorted from blood. All receptors come from a woman aged 18 to 35 in good health. Each CDR3 is given with its conserved first and last residue. A D gene is named only where the DNA matches it firmly. Size values are once, few and many counts, or a class for expanded clones, and some rows have none.

D gene: TRBD2
V gene: TRBV9
J gene: TRBJ2-5
clone size: .
CDR3 protein: CASSVSGGAYETQYF
CDR3 DNA: TGTGCCAGCAGCGTTAGCGGGGGGGCCTATGAGACCCAGTACTTC

D gene: .
V gene: TRBV7-2
J gene: TRBJ2-7
clone size: few
CDR3 protein: CASSADSRVEQYF
CDR3 DNA: TGTGCCAGCAGCGCGGACTCGCGGGTCGAGCAGTACTTC

D gene: .
V gene: TRBV19
J gene: TRBJ1-1
clone size: few
CDR3 protein: CASSIATIPEAFF
CDR3 DNA: TGTGCCAGTAGTATCGCAACTATACCTGAAGCTTTCTTT

D gene: TRBD1
V gene: TRBV12-3/TRBV12-4
J gene: TRBJ2-3
clone size: many
CDR3 protein: CASSSGTGYTQYF
CDR3 DNA: TGTGCCAGCAGTTCCGGGACAGGGTATACGCAGTATTTT

D gene: TRBD1
V gene: TRBV6-1
J gene: TRBJ1-1
clone size: .
CDR3 protein: CASRKSTGSDTEAFF
CDR3 DNA: TGTGCCAGCAGGAAATCGACAGGGTCGGACACTGAAGCTTTCTTT

D gene: .
V gene: TRBV7-6
J gene: TRBJ2-6
clone size: .
CDR3 protein: CASSPEVLVSGANVLTF
CDR3 DNA: TGTGCCAGCAGCCCCGAGGTTTTGGTCTCTGGGGCCAACGTCCTGACTTTC

D gene: .
V gene: TRBV2
J gene: TRBJ2-7
clone size: few
CDR3 protein: CASSLRAQSYEQYF
CDR3 DNA: TGTGCCAGCAGTCTTCGGGCTCAATCCTACGAGCAGTACTTC

D gene: .
V gene: TRBV5-6
J gene: TRBJ2-1
clone size: once
CDR3 protein: CASSPGRVGYNEQFF
CDR3 DNA: TGTGCCAGCAGCCCCGGGCGGGTCGGCTACAATGAGCAGTTCTTC

D gene: .
V gene: TRBV25-1
J gene: TRBJ1-3
clone size: many
CDR3 protein: CASIEESSGNTIYF
CDR3 DNA: TGTGCCAGTATTGAAGAGTCCTCTGGAAACACCATATATTTT

D gene: TRBD2
V gene: TRBV6-6
J gene: TRBJ2-2
clone size: .
CDR3 protein: CASNGGGTGELFF
CDR3 DNA: TGTGCCAGCAATGGGGGGGGGACCGGGGAGCTGTTTTTT

D gene: TRBD1
V gene: TRBV20-1
J gene: TRBJ1-5
clone size: many
CDR3 protein: CSATDATGKGNQPQHF
CDR3 DNA: TGCAGTGCTACCGACGCGACAGGGAAGGGCAATCAGCCCCAGCATTTT

D gene: .
V gene: TRBV5-1
J gene: TRBJ2-1
clone size: few
CDR3 protein: CASSAMTEYNEQFF
CDR3 DNA: TGCGCCAGCAGCGCGATGACAGAGTACAATGAGCAGTTCTTC

D gene: .
V gene: TRBV6-1
J gene: TRBJ2-4
clone size: .
CDR3 protein: CASRPTNKNIQYF
CDR3 DNA: TGTGCCAGCAGGCCTACCAATAAAAACATTCAGTACTTC

D gene: .
V gene: TRBV5-1
J gene: TRBJ2-7
clone size: .
CDR3 protein: CASSLISGEQYF
CDR3 DNA: TGCGCCAGCAGCTTGATTTCGGGCGAGCAGTACTTC

D gene: TRBD2
V gene: TRBV7-3
J gene: TRBJ2-1
clone size: .
CDR3 protein: CASSPRGGSYNEQFF
CDR3 DNA: TGTGCCAGCAGCCCCCGGGGGGGCTCCTACAATGAGCAGTTCTTC

D gene: .
V gene: TRBV20-1
J gene: TRBJ1-2
clone size: few
CDR3 protein: CSARDLNRVDGYTF
CDR3 DNA: TGCAGTGCTAGAGATTTGAACAGGGTAGACGGCTACACCTTC

D gene: .
V gene: TRBV7-8
J gene: TRBJ2-4
clone size: few
CDR3 protein: CASSLAAGAKNIQYF
CDR3 DNA: TGTGCCAGCAGCTTAGCGGCCGGGGCCAAAAACATTCAGTACTTC

D gene: .
V gene: TRBV5-3
J gene: TRBJ1-5
clone size: once
CDR3 protein: CAMTLQHF
CDR3 DNA: TGTGCCATGACCCTCCAGCATTTT

D gene: TRBD2
V gene: TRBV5-1
J gene: TRBJ2-3
clone size: few
CDR3 protein: CASSSRRGGTVTQYF
CDR3 DNA: TGCGCCAGCAGCTCTAGGCGCGGGGGGACTGTTACGCAGTATTTT

D gene: TRBD2
V gene: TRBV20-1
J gene: TRBJ2-3
clone size: .
CDR3 protein: CSARDSGAYTDTQYF
CDR3 DNA: TGCAGTGCTAGAGATAGCGGGGCTTACACAGATACGCAGTATTTT